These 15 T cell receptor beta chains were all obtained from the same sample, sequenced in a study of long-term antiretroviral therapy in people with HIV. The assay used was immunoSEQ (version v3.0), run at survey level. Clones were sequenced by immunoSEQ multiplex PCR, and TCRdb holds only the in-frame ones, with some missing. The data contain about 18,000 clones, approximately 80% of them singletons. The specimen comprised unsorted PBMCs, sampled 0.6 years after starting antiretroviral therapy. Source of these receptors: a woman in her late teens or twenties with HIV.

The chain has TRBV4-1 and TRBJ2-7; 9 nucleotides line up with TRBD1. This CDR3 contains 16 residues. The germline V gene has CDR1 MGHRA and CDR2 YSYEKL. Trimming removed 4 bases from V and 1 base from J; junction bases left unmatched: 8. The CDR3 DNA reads TGCGCCAGCAGCCTTGCCGAGGGGACAGGGTCCTACGAGCAGTACTTC. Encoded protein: CASSLAEGTGSYEQYF.

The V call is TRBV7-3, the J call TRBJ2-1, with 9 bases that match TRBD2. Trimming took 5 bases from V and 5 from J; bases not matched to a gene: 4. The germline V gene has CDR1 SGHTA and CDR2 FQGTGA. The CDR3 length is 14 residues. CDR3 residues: CASSLSGGNNEQFF. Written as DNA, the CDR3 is TGTGCCAGCAGCCTTAGCGGGGGCAACAATGAGCAGTTCTTC.

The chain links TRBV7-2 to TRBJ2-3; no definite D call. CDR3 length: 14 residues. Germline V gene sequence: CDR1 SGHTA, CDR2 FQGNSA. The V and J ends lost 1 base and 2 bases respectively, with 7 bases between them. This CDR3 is CASSLGVLTDTQYF. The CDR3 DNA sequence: TGTGCCAGCAGCTTAGGAGTTCTCACAGATACGCAGTATTTT.

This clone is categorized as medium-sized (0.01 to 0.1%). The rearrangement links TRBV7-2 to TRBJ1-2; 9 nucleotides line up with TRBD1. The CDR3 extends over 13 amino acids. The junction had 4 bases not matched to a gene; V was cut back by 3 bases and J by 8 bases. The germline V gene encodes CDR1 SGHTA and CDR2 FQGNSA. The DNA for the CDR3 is TGTGCCAGCAGCTTGACGACAGGGGGGGGCTACACCTTC. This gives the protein CASSLTTGGGYTF.

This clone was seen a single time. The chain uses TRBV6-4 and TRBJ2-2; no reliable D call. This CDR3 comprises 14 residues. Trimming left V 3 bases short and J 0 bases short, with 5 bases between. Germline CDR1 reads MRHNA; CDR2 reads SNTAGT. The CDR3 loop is CASSEGPNTGELFF. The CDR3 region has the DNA TGTGCCAGCAGTGAAGGACCGAACACCGGGGAGCTGTTTTTT.

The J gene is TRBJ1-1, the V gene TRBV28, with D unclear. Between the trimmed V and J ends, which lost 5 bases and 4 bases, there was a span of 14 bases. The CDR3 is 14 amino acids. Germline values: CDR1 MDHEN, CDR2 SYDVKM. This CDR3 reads CASSAPGRRTEAFF. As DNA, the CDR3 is TGTGCCAGCAGTGCCCCGGGCAGACGCACTGAAGCTTTCTTT.

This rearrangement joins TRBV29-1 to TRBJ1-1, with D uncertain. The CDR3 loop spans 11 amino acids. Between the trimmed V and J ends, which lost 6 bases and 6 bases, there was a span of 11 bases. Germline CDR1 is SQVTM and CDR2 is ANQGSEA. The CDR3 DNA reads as TGCAGCGTGAAGAGGGATCCTGAAGCTTTCTTT. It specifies CSVKRDPEAFF.

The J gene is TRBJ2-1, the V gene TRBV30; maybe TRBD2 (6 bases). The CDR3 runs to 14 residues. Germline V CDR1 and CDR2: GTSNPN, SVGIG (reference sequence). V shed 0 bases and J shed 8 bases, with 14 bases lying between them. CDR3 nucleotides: TGTGCCTGGAGTGTACTCGGGAGTGGGGATGAGCAGTTCTTC. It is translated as CAWSVLGSGDEQFF.

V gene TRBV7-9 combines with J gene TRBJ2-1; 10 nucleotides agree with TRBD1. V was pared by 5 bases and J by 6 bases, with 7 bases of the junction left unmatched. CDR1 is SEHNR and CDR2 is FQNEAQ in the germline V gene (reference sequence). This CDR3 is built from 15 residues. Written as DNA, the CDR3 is TGTGCCAGCAGCGGTGGGACAGGGGTTGTCAATGAGCAGTTCTTC. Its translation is CASSGGTGVVNEQFF.

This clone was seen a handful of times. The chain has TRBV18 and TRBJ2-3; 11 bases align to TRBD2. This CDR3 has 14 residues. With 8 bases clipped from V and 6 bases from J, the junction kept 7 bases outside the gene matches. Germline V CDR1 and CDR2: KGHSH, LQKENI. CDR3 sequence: CASARLAGSDTQYF. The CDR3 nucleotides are TGTGCCAGCGCTCGACTAGCGGGAAGCGATACGCAGTATTTT.

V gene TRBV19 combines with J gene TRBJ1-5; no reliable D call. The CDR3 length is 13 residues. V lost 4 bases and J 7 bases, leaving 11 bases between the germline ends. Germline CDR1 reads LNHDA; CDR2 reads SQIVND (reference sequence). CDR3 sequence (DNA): TGTGCCAGTAGTAAGTCAGAGTTCCAGCCCCAGCATTTT. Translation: CASSKSEFQPQHF.

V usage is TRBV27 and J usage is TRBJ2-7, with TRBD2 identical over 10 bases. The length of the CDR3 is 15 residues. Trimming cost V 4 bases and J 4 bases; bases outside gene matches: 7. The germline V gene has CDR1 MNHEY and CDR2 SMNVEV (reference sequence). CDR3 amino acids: CASSSLAGEWYEQYF. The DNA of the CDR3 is TGTGCCAGCAGTTCCCTAGCGGGAGAATGGTACGAGCAGTACTTC.

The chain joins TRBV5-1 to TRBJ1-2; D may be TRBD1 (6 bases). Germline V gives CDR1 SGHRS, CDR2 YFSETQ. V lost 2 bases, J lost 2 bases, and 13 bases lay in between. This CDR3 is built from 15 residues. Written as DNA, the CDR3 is TGCGCCAGCAGCTTCCCCACTACAGGGAACTATGGCTACACCTTC. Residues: CASSFPTTGNYGYTF.

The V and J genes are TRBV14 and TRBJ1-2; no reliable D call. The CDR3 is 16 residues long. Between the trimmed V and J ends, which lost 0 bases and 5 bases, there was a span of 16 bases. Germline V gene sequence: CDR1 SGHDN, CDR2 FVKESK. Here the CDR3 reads CASSQDLQATLYGYTF. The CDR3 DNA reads TGTGCCAGCAGCCAAGATTTGCAGGCCACTTTATATGGCTACACCTTC.

DNA for the CDR3: TGTGCCAGCAGCGGGGCCCTGGCGGTGAACTATGGCTACACCTTC. Translating it yields CASSGALAVNYGYTF. This chain connects TRBV9 to TRBJ1-2; D is ambiguous. This CDR3 contains 15 residues. V was pared by 3 bases and J by 2 bases, with 14 bases between. The germline V gene has CDR1 SGDLS and CDR2 YYNGEE.